Each of the 3 T cell receptor beta chains below was sequenced from the same sample in a study of T cells after yellow fever vaccination. TCRdb itself ran the 5' RACE reads through MiXCR, one entry per CDR3 protein. The data show about 350,000 distinct CDR3 sequences, approximately 4% seen once. The material sequenced was PBMCs, taken 5 days after the yellow fever booster vaccination. These receptors were obtained from a man between 18 and 35 years old who received the YFV17D yellow fever vaccine.

The chain uses TRBV11-2 and TRBJ2-1; D assignment may be TRBD1 or TRBD2 (6 bases each). Trimming shortened V by 3 bases and J by 0 bases, and 18 bases separated the two germline ends. The CDR3 consists of 18 residues. Per the germline V gene, CDR1 is SGHAT and CDR2 is FQNNGV. CDR3 in amino acids: CASSLGRGLGYSYNEQFF. The CDR3 DNA sequence: TGTGCCAGCAGCTTGGGCAGGGGACTGGGTTACTCCTACAATGAGCAGTTCTTC.

This rearrangement joins TRBV9 to TRBJ2-1; TRBD1 or TRBD2 may be the D gene (5 bases each). CDR1 is SGDLS, CDR2 YYNGEE, per germline. Trimming left V 5 bases short and J 7 bases short, with 13 bases between. The CDR3 runs to 13 residues. The CDR3 loop reads CASRGTGRNEQFF. DNA for the CDR3: TGTGCCAGCAGGGGGACGGGCCGGAATGAGCAGTTCTTC.

The chain combines TRBV9 with TRBJ2-2; 9 bases line up with TRBD1. The CDR3 covers 18 residues. V lost 0 bases to trimming and J lost 6 bases; unmatched junction nucleotides: 12. From germline, CDR1 is SGDLS and CDR2 YYNGEE. The CDR3 sequence: CASSVEPTTRQGAGELFF. CDR3 coding DNA: TGTGCCAGCAGCGTAGAGCCGACAACCCGACAGGGGGCCGGGGAGCTGTTTTTT.